This entry concerns a single T cell receptor (beta chain). Its antigen remains unknown. This sample is drawn from a study of CD8 T cells in ankylosing spondylitis. The study, taken as a whole, reports: Reported data indicate significant enrichment of disease-linked clones within matched ankylosing spondylitis synovial fluid.

Quantitative 5'-RACE was performed with molecular barcodes, and it yielded the TCR beta libraries. TCRdb redid the calling of the 5' RACE reads with MiXCR, one entry per CDR3 protein. The sample has approximately 250,000 distinct CDR3 sequences; 8% to 10% are singletons. The V gene's germline CDR1 is SQVTM and CDR2 ANQGSEA. This CDR3 is 13 amino acids long. V dropped 6 bases and J dropped 0 bases, with 12 bases sitting between them. The TCR sequence derives from a female donor with ankylosing spondylitis or in good health (not recorded which). The sequenced material came from blood, either unsorted or a sorted T cell fraction (not recorded which). The rearrangement uses TRBV29-1 and TRBJ2-7, with D perhaps given as TRBD1 or TRBD2 (7 bases each). CDR3 DNA: TGCAGCGTAGCGGGACAGAACTCCTACGAGCAGTACTTC. Protein sequence: CSVAGQNSYEQYF.